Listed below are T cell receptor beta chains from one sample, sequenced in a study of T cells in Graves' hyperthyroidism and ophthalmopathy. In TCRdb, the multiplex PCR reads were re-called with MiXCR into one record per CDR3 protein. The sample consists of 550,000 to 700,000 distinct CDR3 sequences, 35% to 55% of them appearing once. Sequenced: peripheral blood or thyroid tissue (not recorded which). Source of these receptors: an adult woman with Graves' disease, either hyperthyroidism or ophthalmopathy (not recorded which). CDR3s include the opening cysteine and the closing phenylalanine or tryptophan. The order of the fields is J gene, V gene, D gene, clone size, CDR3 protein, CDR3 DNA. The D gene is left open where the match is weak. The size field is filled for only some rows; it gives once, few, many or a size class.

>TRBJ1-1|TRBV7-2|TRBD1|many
CASSFDRGGNTEAFF
TGTGCCAGCAGCTTCGACAGGGGAGGCAACACTGAAGCTTTCTTT
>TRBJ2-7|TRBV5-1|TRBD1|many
CASSTGTERDEQYF
TGCGCCAGCAGCACCGGGACAGAGAGGGACGAGCAGTACTTC
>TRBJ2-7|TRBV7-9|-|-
CASSSGGIRYEQYF
TGTGCCAGCAGCTCTGGGGGGATCAGGTACGAGCAGTACTTC
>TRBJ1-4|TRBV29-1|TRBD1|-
CSARSPGQNEKLFF
TGCAGCGCGAGGTCTCCGGGACAGAATGAAAAACTGTTTTTT
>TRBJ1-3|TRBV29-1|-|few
CSVVRDAGNTIYF
TGCAGCGTTGTCAGGGATGCTGGAAACACCATATATTTT
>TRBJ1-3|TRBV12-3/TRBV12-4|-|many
CASRRQVSGNTIYF
TGTGCCAGCAGACGACAGGTCTCTGGAAACACCATATATTTT
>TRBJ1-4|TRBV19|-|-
CASSTSGTLVEKLFF
TGTGCCAGTAGTACCTCCGGGACTCTGGTTGAAAAACTGTTTTTT
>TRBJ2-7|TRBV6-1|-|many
CASSEGTGTYYEQYF
TGTGCCAGCAGTGAAGGGACTGGGACCTACTACGAGCAGTACTTC
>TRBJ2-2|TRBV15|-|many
CATTQIGRNVLFF
TGTGCCACCACCCAGATTGGACGGAACGTGCTGTTTTTT
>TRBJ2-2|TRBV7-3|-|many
CASSLIPTGELFF
TGTGCCAGCAGCTTAATCCCCACCGGGGAGCTGTTTTTT